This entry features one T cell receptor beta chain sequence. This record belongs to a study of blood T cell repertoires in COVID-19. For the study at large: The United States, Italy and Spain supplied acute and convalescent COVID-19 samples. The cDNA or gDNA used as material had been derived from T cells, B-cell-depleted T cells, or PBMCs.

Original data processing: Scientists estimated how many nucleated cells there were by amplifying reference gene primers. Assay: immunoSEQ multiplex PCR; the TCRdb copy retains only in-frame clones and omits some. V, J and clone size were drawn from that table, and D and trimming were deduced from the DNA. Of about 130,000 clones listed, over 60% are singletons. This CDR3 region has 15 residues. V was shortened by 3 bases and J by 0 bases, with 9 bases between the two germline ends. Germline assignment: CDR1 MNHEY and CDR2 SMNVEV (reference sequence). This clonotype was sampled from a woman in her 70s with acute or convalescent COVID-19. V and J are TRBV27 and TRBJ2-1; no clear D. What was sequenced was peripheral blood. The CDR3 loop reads CASSFLVSSYNEQFF. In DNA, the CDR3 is TGTGCCAGCAGTTTCCTGGTGAGCTCCTACAATGAGCAGTTCTTC.